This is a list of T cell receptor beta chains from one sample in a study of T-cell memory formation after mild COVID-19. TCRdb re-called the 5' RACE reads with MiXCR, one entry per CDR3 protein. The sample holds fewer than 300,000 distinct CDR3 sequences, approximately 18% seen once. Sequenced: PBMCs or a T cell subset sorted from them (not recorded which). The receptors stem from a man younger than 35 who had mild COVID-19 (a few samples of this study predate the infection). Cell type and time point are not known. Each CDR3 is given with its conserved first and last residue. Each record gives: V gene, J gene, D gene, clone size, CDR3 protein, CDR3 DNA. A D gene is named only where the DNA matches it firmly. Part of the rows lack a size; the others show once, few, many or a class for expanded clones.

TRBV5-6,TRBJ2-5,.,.,CASSLEILGGETQYF,TGTGCCAGCAGCTTGGAGATCCTGGGGGGAGAGACCCAGTACTTC
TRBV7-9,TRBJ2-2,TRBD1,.,CASSLDRGRGGELFF,TGTGCCAGCAGCCTCGACAGGGGGCGAGGCGGGGAGCTGTTTTTT
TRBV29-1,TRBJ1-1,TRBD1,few,CSVAAGTGEAFF,TGCAGCGTGGCCGCCGGGACAGGGGAAGCTTTCTTT
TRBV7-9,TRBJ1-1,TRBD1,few,CASSRTGPEAFF,TGTGCCAGCAGCAGGACAGGGCCTGAAGCTTTCTTT
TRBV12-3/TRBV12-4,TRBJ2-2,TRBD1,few,CASSKQGTGELFF,TGTGCCAGCAGTAAACAGGGGACCGGGGAGCTGTTTTTT
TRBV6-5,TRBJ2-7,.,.,CASSYHATYEQYF,TGTGCCAGCAGTTACCACGCCACCTACGAGCAGTACTTC
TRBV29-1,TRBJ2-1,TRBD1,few,CSARGSSYNEQFF,TGCAGCGCCAGGGGGAGCTCCTACAATGAGCAGTTCTTC
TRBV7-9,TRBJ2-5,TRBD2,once,CASRRTSEKETQYF,TGTGCCAGCAGAAGGACTAGCGAAAAAGAGACCCAGTACTTC
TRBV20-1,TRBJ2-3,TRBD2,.,CSARRAGAGTDTQYF,TGCAGTGCTAGACGAGCGGGGGCCGGAACAGATACGCAGTATTTT
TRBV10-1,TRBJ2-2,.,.,CASSEWTPPTGELFF,TGCGCCAGCAGTGAATGGACACCACCCACCGGGGAGCTGTTTTTT
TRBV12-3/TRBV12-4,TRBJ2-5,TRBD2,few,CASSLTGGAGKTQYF,TGTGCCAGCAGTTTAACCGGGGGGGCCGGAAAGACCCAGTACTTC
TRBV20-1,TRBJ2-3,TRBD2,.,CSANGGAGTTDTQYF,TGCAGTGCTAACGGGGGAGCGGGAACCACAGATACGCAGTATTTT
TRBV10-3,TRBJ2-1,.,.,CAIRATSSYNEQFF,TGTGCCATCAGAGCTACGAGCTCCTACAATGAGCAGTTCTTC
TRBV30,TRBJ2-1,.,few,CALGYGSKGINEQFF,TGTGCCCTGGGATACGGCTCGAAAGGGATCAATGAGCAGTTCTTC
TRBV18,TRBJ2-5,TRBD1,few,CASSPLPGQGVETQYF,TGTGCCAGCTCACCTCTTCCAGGACAGGGAGTGGAGACCCAGTACTTC
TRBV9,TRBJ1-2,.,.,CASSVVSGSTYGYTF,TGTGCCAGCAGCGTAGTTTCAGGGTCGACCTATGGCTACACCTTC